This TCR beta chain came from a study of blood T cell repertoires in COVID-19. Study at large: The origin of the acute and convalescent COVID-19 samples was the United States, Italy and Spain. From T cells, B-cell-depleted T cells, or PBMCs came the material, which was cDNA or gDNA.

Original data processing: From reference gene primer amplification, estimates of nucleated cell counts were derived. Libraries were prepared by immunoSEQ multiplex PCR; TCRdb keeps only in-frame clonotypes and omits some of them. The D gene and trimming were derived from the DNA, and the V and J assignments and clone size from that table. The sample holds about 220,000 clones, more than 75% seen once. This TCR derives from a woman in her 70s with COVID-19, enrolled during active disease. Sequencing used peripheral blood.

CDR3 in amino acids: CASSRTGEHYGYTF. The DNA of the CDR3 is TGTGCCAGCAGTCGGACAGGGGAACACTATGGCTACACCTTC. The chain recombines TRBV28 with TRBJ1-2; 9 nucleotides align to TRBD1. After removal of 5 bases from V and 3 bases from J, the junction contained 4 bases not matched to a gene. The germline CDR1 and CDR2 sequences are MDHEN and SYDVKM. The CDR3 has 14 residues.